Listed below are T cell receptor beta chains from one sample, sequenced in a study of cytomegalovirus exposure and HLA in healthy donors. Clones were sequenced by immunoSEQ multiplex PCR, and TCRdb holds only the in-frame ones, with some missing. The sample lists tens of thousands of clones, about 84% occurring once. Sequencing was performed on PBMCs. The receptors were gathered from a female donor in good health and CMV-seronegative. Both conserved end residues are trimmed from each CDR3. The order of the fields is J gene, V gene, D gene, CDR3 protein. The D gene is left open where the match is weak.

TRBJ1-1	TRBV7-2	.	ASSSFGPNTEAF
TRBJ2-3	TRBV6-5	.	ASSYSRRAGTDTQY
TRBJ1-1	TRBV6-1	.	ASKEGLNTEAF
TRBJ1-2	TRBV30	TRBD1	AGGTASYGYT
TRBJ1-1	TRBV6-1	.	ASMMGANTEAF
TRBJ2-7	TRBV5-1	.	ASSPAGNVDKVYEQY
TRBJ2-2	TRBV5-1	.	ASSPARAGNTGELF
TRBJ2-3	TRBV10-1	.	ASSESGSTIYTDTQY
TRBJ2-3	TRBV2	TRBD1	ASSARGRTDTQY
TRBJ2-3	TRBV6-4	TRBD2	ASSDSTGGGTDTQY
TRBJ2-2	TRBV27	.	ASSLERGSNTGELF
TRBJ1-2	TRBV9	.	ASSVAAGTGLRT
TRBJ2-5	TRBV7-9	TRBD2	ASSFGSGGLYQETQY
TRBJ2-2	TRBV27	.	ASSSPQGPGELF
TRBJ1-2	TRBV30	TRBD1	AWTGGDYGYT
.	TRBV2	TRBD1	ASSEQGVGYEQY
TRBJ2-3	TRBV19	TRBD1	ATGTGIRDTQY
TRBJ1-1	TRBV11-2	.	ASSLREALNTEAF
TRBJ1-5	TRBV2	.	ASGKTGPNQPQH
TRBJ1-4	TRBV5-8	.	ASSSRGTNEKLF
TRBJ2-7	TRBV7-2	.	ASSYRQPMFNSYEQY
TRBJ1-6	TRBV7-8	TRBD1	ASTKDRGYSPLH